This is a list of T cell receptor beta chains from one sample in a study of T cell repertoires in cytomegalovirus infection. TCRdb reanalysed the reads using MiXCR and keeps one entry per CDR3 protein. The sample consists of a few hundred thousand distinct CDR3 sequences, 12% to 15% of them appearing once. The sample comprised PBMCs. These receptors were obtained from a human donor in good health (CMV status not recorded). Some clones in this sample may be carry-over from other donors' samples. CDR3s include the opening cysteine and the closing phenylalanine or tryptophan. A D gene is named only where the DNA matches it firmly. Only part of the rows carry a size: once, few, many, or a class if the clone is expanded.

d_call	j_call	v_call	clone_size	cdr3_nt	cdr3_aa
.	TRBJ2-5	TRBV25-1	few	TGTGCCAGCAGTGAATACAGGAGGGGTGGGGAGACCCAGTACTTC	CASSEYRRGGETQYF
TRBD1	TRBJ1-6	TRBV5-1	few	TGCGCCAGCCATACAGGGGAGTTGAATTCACCCCTCCACTTT	CASHTGELNSPLHF
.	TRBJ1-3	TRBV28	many	TGTGCCAGCAGTCCGGGACCTGGAAACACCATATATTTT	CASSPGPGNTIYF
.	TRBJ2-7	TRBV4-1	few	TGCGCCAGCAGCCAAGATCTCAGGGGTGACGAGCAGTACTTC	CASSQDLRGDEQYF
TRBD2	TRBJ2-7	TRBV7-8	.	TGTGCCAGCAGCCCGACCCGAGGGTCAGCGGGGAACTACGAGCAGTACTTC	CASSPTRGSAGNYEQYF
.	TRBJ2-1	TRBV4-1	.	TGCGCCAGCAGCCAAGATCCGAGCTCCTACAATGAGCAGTTCTTC	CASSQDPSSYNEQFF
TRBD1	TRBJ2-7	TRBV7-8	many	TGTGCCAGCAGCTTACGGCAAGGACAGGGGATCCTCGAGCAGTACTTC	CASSLRQGQGILEQYF
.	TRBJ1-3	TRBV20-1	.	TGCAGTGCTAGAGGTTTGGGGGCTGGAAACACCATATATTTT	CSARGLGAGNTIYF
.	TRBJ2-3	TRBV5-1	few	TGCGCCAGCAGCATGGCGGGAAGTGGCACAGATACGCAGTATTTT	CASSMAGSGTDTQYF
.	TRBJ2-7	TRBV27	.	TGTGCCAGCAGTTTCAGGGGTGGGTCCTACGAGCAGTACTTC	CASSFRGGSYEQYF
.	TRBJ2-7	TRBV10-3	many	TGTGCCATCAGTGATGACGGGGCCCCATTAACAATTAGCTCCTACGAGCAGTACTTC	CAISDDGAPLTISSYEQYF
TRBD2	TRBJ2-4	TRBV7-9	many	TGTGCCAGCAGCAAAGGGATGGCTAGCGGAGTAGCCAAAAACATTCAGTACTTC	CASSKGMASGVAKNIQYF
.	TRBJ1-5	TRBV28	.	TGTGCCAGCAGTAGTCCAGGGAAACAGCCCCAGCATTTT	CASSSPGKQPQHF
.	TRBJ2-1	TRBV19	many	TGTGCCAGTAGTATGGGCGGGGGCACTTACAATGAGCAGTTCTTC	CASSMGGGTYNEQFF